Below, 19 T cell receptor beta chains from the same sample are listed, as sequenced in a study of blood T cells in healthy people across ages. Alongside a J-beta primer mix, a sample-barcoded 5' primer served in a second PCR lasting roughly 6 to 11 cycles. TCRdb reanalysed the 5' RACE reads using MiXCR and keeps one entry per CDR3 protein. The table includes over 600,000 distinct CDR3 sequences, around 43% detected once. Sequenced material: blood. The source is a man older than 75 in good health.

The CDR3 nucleotides read TGCGCCAGCAGCCAAGGGGTGCGGCTGAACACTGAAGCTTTCTTT. It encodes CASSQGVRLNTEAFF. The rearrangement links TRBV4-3 to TRBJ1-1; D not certain. The germline CDR1 and CDR2 sequences are LGHNA and YSLEER. V was shortened by 1 base and J by 0 bases, with 9 bases between the two germline ends. The CDR3 loop spans 15 amino acids.

This clonotype occurred once. The germline gene is not matched at one end of the junction; a read error may be the cause. The V gene is TRBV20-1, the J gene TRBJ2-1; TRBD2 matches at 9 bases. The CDR3 extends over 15 amino acids. The germline V gene encodes CDR1 DFQATT and CDR2 SNEGSKA (reference sequence). As DNA, the CDR3 is TGCAGTGCCCCGCGGGGGGGAGGCTCCTACAATGAGCGGTTCTTC. It specifies CSAPRGGGSYNERFF.

The chain recombines TRBV20-1 with TRBJ2-2, with D possibly being TRBD1 (5 bases). This CDR3 spans 14 amino acids. With 0 bases removed from V and 4 bases from J, the gap between germline ends came to 9 bases. Germline V gene sequence: CDR1 DFQATT, CDR2 SNEGSKA (reference sequence). The CDR3, as DNA: TGCAGTGCTAGAGATAAGGGGCTCACCGGGGAGCTGTTTTTT. It is translated as CSARDKGLTGELFF.

This chain links TRBV10-3 with TRBJ2-3; D remains unclear. This CDR3 spans 16 amino acids. The germline gives CDR1 ENHRY, CDR2 SYGVKD. Trimming pared 1 base from V and 1 base from J, leaving 12 bases between. The CDR3 DNA reads as TGTGCCATCAGTGAGTGGAACGAAGAGGGCACAGATACGCAGTATTTT. Translated, it gives CAISEWNEEGTDTQYF.

This clonotype appeared a single time. The CDR3 DNA follows: TGTGCCAGCAGTTCCAACAGGGGAAACACAGATACGCAGTATTTT. Translated, it gives CASSSNRGNTDTQYF. This chain links TRBV28 with TRBJ2-3; 7 nucleotides align to TRBD1. The ends lost 4 bases at V and 2 bases at J; junction bases unmatched: 6. Germline V CDR1 and CDR2: MDHEN, SYDVKM. This CDR3 has 15 residues.

The CDR3: CASSARVLDTQYF. CDR3 in DNA: TGTGCCAGCAGTGCCAGGGTTCTAGATACGCAGTATTTT. The chain uses TRBV2 and TRBJ2-3; possibly TRBD1 for D (5 bases). Germline V CDR1 and CDR2: SNHLY, FYNNEI. Deletions cut 4 bases from V and 5 bases from J, with 10 bases between. The CDR3 covers 13 residues. Supplemented by reference TRBV2 and TRBJ2-3, the full variable domain reads EPEVTQTPSHQVTQMGQEVILRCVPISNHLYFYWYRQILGQKVEFLVSFYNNEISEKSEIFDDQFSVERPDGSNFTLKIRSTKLEDSAMYFCASSARVLDTQYFGPGTRLTVL.

V usage is TRBV3-1 and J usage is TRBJ2-7, with a possible D match to TRBD1 (6 bases). Germline V gene data show CDR1 as LGHDT and CDR2 as YNNKEL (reference sequence). V lost 1 base to trimming and J lost 1 base, with 8 bases between them. The length of the CDR3 is 14 residues. The CDR3 region is CASSQGTDSYEQYF. Here the CDR3 DNA reads TGTGCCAGCAGCCAAGGGACAGATTCCTACGAGCAGTACTTC.

The V gene is TRBV3-1, the J gene TRBJ2-1; no firm D call. CDR3 length: 14 residues. V lost 4 bases to trimming and J lost 3 bases, with 10 bases between them. Germline CDR1 and CDR2: LGHDT and YNNKEL (reference sequence). CDR3 loop: CASSPTPLYNEQFF. DNA for the CDR3: TGTGCCAGCAGCCCCACTCCACTCTACAATGAGCAGTTCTTC.

The chain uses TRBV7-2 and TRBJ2-1, with a tentative D call TRBD2 (6 bases). CDR3 size: 15 residues. V lost 5 bases to trimming and J lost 0 bases, with 11 bases between them. Germline V gene sequence: CDR1 SGHTA, CDR2 FQGNSA. Written as DNA, the CDR3 is TGTGCCAGCAGCCCATCGGACTACTCCTACAATGAGCAGTTCTTC. Its protein product is CASSPSDYSYNEQFF. Looking up the rest from reference TRBV7-2 and TRBJ2-1 gives the full variable domain: GAGVSQSPSNKVTEKGKDVELRCDPISGHTALYWYRQSLGQGLEFLIYFQGNSAPDKSGLPSDRFSAERTGGSVSTLTIQRTQQEDSAVYLCASSPSDYSYNEQFFGPGTRLTVL.

V and J are TRBV6-6 and TRBJ2-1; the D is unclear. Trimming removed 5 bases from V and 7 bases from J, with 18 bases in between. The germline CDR1 and CDR2 sequences are MNHNY and SVGAGI (reference sequence). This CDR3 has 15 residues. CDR3 nucleotide sequence: TGTGCCAGCAGTGCTCGGTCGATTGGTAGTAATGAGCAGTTCTTC. Its protein is CASSARSIGSNEQFF.

V is TRBV2 and J is TRBJ2-7; perhaps TRBD1 as D (6 bases). The CDR3 has 13 residues. V was clipped by 5 bases and J by 3 bases, with 11 bases between them. The germline V gene encodes CDR1 SNHLY and CDR2 FYNNEI. The CDR3 coding sequence is TGTGCCAGCAGTAGACAGGACGGCTACGAGCAGTACTTC. Its protein is CASSRQDGYEQYF.

This chain connects TRBV18 to TRBJ2-5; 11 bases are a match to TRBD2. The V segment lost 5 bases and the J segment 2 bases; nucleotides outside the gene matches: 7. In germline, CDR1 is KGHSH, CDR2 LQKENI. This CDR3 has 16 amino acids. CDR3 sequence: CASSSTLAGGQETQYF. The CDR3 bases are TGTGCCAGCTCATCTACCCTAGCGGGGGGTCAAGAGACCCAGTACTTC.

This clonotype was detected once. The chain employs TRBV7-2 and TRBJ1-1; 9 bases agree with TRBD1. The CDR3 totals 14 residues. Looked up from germline, CDR1 is SGHTA and CDR2 is FQGNSA. Losses at the gene ends were 6 bases for V and 10 bases for J; bases not matched to a gene: 12. The CDR3, as DNA: TGTGCCAGCAGTTACCAAGGGGGACAGGGCTCAGCTTTCTTT. Protein product: CASSYQGGQGSAFF.

The chain combines TRBV3-1 with TRBJ2-1; TRBD2 matches 9 bases. Looked up from germline, CDR1 is LGHDT and CDR2 is YNNKEL (reference sequence). CDR3 size: 18 residues. The V gene end was trimmed by 0 bases and the J gene end by 6 bases; junction bases not matched to a gene: 12. The CDR3 bases are TGTGCCAGCAGCCAAGACCCCCCTGGCGGGGGGGCGGGCAATGAGCAGTTCTTC. Translated: CASSQDPPGGGAGNEQFF.

The chain recombines TRBV5-1 with TRBJ2-5; D call uncertain. Germline V gives CDR1 SGHRS, CDR2 YFSETQ. The CDR3 totals 18 residues. V was trimmed by 4 bases and J by 0 bases, leaving 22 bases between them. The CDR3, as DNA: TGCGCCAGCAGCCAAAATGCCGGGCCACTAATAAACCAAGAGACCCAGTACTTC. It specifies CASSQNAGPLINQETQYF.

About this clonotype: The junction departs from germline at one end; a sequencing error may be responsible. The chain couples TRBV7-9 to TRBJ2-1; the D gene is possibly TRBD2 (7 bases). CDR3 length: 14 amino acids. Per germline, CDR1 SEHNR and CDR2 FQNEAQ (reference sequence). CDR3 amino acids: CSSRGGGAGNEQFF. As DNA, the CDR3 is TGTTCCAGCAGAGGGGGAGGGGCGGGGAATGAGCAGTTCTTC.

This chain connects TRBV20-1 to TRBJ1-5, with D perhaps matching TRBD1 (6 bases). Germline CDR1 reads DFQATT; CDR2 reads SNEGSKA (reference sequence). The CDR3 totals 16 residues. V was shortened by 2 bases and J by 4 bases, with 18 bases between the two germline ends. The CDR3 DNA follows: TGCAGTGCTAGACCTCCGACGGGGGGCTTAAATCAGCCCCAGCATTTT. This codes for CSARPPTGGLNQPQHF.

This clonotype was counted between two and nine times. The chain uses TRBV4-3 and TRBJ2-3; 7 bases map to TRBD2. There are 14 residues in the CDR3. Trimming at V came to 2 bases and at J to 4 bases, leaving 3 bases not matched to a gene. Germline loops: CDR1 LGHNA, CDR2 YSLEER. The CDR3 loop is CASSQQTSADTQYF. The CDR3 DNA reads as TGCGCCAGCAGCCAACAAACTAGCGCAGATACGCAGTATTTT.

Only a few counts were recorded for this clonotype. The chain carries TRBV4-3 and TRBJ1-5; D gene ambiguous. The V and J ends lost 0 bases and 3 bases respectively, with 12 bases between them. CDR1 and CDR2 from the germline V gene are LGHNA and YSLEER. The length of the CDR3 is 16 residues. CDR3 residues: CASSQDTGGDNQPQHF. The CDR3 region has the DNA TGCGCCAGCAGCCAAGATACGGGCGGGGACAATCAGCCCCAGCATTTT.